The next 2 T cell receptor beta chains were all read from a single sample in a study of naive and memory T cell subsets. Two oligonucleotides, mixed equimolar, formed the beta constant-region primer covering TRBC1 and TRBC2. Nested alpha and beta constant-region primers with the SP2 primer drove four PCR rounds on ligated cDNA. MiXCR was run by TCRdb on the UMI-ligation and nested PCR reads, yielding one entry per CDR3 protein. The table includes 17,000 or so distinct CDR3 sequences, roughly 8.7% detected once. Material for sequencing was central memory CD8+ T cells from blood. Receptors were obtained from a human donor in good health.

V gene TRBV7-2 combines with J gene TRBJ2-7; 10 bases align to TRBD2. The CDR3 runs 16 residues. Germline values: CDR1 SGHTA, CDR2 FQGNSA. V dropped 4 bases and J dropped 4; count of bases not matched to a gene: 10. CDR3 nucleotide sequence: TGTGCCAGCAGCTCGGCTAGCGGGAGTCAGGTTTACGAGCAGTACTTC. Amino acids: CASSSASGSQVYEQYF.

This clonotype was recorded a few times. J is TRBJ2-1 and V is TRBV20-1; 12 bases are a match to TRBD2. The trim removed 1 base at V and 4 bases at J, leaving 2 bases unmatched. CDR1 is DFQATT and CDR2 is SNEGSKA in the germline V gene (reference sequence). CDR3 size: 15 residues. Here the CDR3 reads CSARGTSGDYNEQFF. The DNA for the CDR3 is TGCAGTGCTAGAGGGACTAGCGGGGATTACAATGAGCAGTTCTTC.